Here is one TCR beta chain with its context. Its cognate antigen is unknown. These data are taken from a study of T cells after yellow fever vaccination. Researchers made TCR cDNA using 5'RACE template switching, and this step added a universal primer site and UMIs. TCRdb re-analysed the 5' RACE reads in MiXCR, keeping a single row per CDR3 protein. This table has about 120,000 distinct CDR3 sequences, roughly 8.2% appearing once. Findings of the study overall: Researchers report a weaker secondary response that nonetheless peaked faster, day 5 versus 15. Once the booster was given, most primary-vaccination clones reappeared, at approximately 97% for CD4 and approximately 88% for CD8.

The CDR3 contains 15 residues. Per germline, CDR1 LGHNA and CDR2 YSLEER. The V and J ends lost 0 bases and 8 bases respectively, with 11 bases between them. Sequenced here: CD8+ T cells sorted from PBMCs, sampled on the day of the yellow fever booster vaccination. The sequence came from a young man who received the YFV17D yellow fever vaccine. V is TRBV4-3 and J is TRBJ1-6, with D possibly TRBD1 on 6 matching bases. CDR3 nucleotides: TGCGCCAGCAGCCAAGATCCGGACAGATATTCACCCCTCCACTTT. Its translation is CASSQDPDRYSPLHF.